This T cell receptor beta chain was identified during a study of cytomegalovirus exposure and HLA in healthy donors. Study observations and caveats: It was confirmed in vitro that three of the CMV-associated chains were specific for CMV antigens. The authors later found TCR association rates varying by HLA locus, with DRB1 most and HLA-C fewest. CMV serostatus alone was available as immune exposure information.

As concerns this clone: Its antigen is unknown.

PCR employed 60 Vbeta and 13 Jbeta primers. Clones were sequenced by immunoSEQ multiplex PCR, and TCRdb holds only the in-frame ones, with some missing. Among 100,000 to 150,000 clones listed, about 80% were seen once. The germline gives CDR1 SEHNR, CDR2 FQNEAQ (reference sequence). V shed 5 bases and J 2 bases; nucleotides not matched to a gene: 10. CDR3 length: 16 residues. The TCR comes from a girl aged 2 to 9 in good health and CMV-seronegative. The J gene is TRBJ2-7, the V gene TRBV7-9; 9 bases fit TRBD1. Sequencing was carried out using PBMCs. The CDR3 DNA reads TGTGCCAGCAGCGCGGGTCCGGACAGGGGAACCTACGAGCAGTACTTC. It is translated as CASSAGPDRGTYEQYF.